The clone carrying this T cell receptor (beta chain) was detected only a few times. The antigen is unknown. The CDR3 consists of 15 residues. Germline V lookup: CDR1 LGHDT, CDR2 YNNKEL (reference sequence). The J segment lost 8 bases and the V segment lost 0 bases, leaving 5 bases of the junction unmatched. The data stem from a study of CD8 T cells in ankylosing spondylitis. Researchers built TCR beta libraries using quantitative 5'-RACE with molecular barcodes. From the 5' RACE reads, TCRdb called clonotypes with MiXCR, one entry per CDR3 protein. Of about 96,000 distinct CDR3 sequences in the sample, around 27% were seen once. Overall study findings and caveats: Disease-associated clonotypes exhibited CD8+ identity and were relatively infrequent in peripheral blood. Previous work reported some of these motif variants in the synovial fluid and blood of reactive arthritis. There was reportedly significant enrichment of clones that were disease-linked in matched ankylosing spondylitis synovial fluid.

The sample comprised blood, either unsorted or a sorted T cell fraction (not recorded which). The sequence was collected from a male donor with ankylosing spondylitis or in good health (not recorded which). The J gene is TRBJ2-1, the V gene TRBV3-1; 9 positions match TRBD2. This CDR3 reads CASSQEAGGDYEQFF. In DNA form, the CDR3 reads TGTGCCAGCAGCCAAGAGGCGGGAGGGGATTATGAGCAGTTCTTC.